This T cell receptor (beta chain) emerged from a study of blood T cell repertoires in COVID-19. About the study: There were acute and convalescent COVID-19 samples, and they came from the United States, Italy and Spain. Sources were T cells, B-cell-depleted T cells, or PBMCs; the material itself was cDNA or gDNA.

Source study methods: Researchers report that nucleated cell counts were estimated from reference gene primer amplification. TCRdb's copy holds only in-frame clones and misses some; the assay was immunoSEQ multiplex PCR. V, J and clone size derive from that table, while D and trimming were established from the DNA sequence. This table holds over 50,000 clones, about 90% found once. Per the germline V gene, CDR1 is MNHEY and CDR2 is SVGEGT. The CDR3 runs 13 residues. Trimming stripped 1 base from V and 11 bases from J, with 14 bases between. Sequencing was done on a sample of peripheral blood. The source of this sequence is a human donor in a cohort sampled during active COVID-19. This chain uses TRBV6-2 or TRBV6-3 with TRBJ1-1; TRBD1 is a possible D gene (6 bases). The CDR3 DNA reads TGTGCCAGCAGTTACTACCCATCAGGGGACGCTTTCTTT. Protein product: CASSYYPSGDAFF.